The clone carrying this TCR beta chain was seen ten or more times. This entry comes from a study of human T cells and chemical hapten exposure. Germline assignment: CDR1 MNHEY and CDR2 SVGAGI. V was pared by 2 bases and J by 4 bases, with 17 bases between. The CDR3 extends over 16 amino acids. Time point in this sample: patch test 1, 2 weeks after DPC sensitization. Described treatment: therapeutic diphenylcyclopropenone sensitization with weekly scalp DPC. Every patch test was put on after a blood sample was taken. The study's library attached unique molecular identifiers to single cDNA molecules. TCRdb ran MiXCR on the RACE reads and lists one entry per CDR3 protein. The sample has nearly 80,000 distinct CDR3 sequences; around a tenth are singletons.

This chain links TRBV6-5 with TRBJ1-2; D is possibly TRBD1 (5 bases). This specimen was whole blood, taken in connection with sensitization to the hapten diphenylcyclopropenone (DPC). The sequence came from a woman aged 45-60 years with alopecia areata. Some clones in this sample may be carry-over from other donors' samples. The CDR3 nucleotides are TGTGCCAGCAGTTACGGACGGGGCTATGGGGCCTATGGCTACACCTTC. Translation: CASSYGRGYGAYGYTF.